The next 25 T cell receptor beta chains were all read from a single sample in a study of T cell responses to AZD1222 COVID-19 vaccine (dated by TCRdb to the early 2020s). The sample's time point label, decoded: baseline before first vaccination. This specimen's treatment or condition label, interpreted: meningococcal conjugate vaccine given as trial control. The library was built by means of the immunoSEQ multiplex PCR assay. As stored in TCRdb, this immuneACCESS dataset retains in-frame rearrangements with V and J assigned. A fraction of the clones does not appear; measured against another copy, unresolved V genes explain less than half of the discrepancy, and the remainder lacks a known reason. The sample records about 130,000 clones, around 91% of which are singletons. The ten largest clones take up 4.4% of the sample. The sequencing used peripheral blood, collected on day 0 of MenACWY control vaccination. These receptors came from an adult in good health.

V is TRBV6-4 and J is TRBJ2-1, with 8 bases that match TRBD1. The CDR3 length is 16 residues. Germline loops: CDR1 MRHNA, CDR2 SNTAGT. V gave up 5 bases and J gave up 10 bases; unmatched junction bases: 16. DNA of the CDR3: TGTGCCAGCAGTAGATCAGGGGGCAATGTAGAACTGGAGCAGTTCTTC. This codes for CASSRSGGNVELEQFF.

This chain connects TRBV4-3 to TRBJ1-1; no firm D call. The CDR3 has 13 amino acids. The ends were cut back, 5 bases at V and 3 bases at J, with 10 bases in the middle. Germline V gene data show CDR1 as LGHNA and CDR2 as YSLEER. CDR3 protein: CASSGRSYTEAFF. The CDR3 DNA sequence: TGCGCCAGCAGCGGGCGGAGTTACACTGAAGCTTTCTTT.

The CDR3 nucleotides are TGTGCCAGCAGCTTAGTTATGGGGCCCTACAATGAGCAGTTCTTC. Translation: CASSLVMGPYNEQFF. The chain links TRBV7-2 to TRBJ2-1, with a tentative D call TRBD1 (5 bases). Deletions cut 1 base from V and 2 bases from J, with 9 bases between. Per germline, CDR1 SGHTA and CDR2 FQGNSA. The CDR3 consists of 15 residues.

The rearrangement links TRBV6-2 or TRBV6-3 to TRBJ1-3, with a weak D call TRBD1 (5 bases). Trimming removed 2 bases from V and 3 bases from J, with 14 bases in between. The CDR3 is 16 amino acids. CDR1 MNHEY and CDR2 SVGEGT come from the germline V gene. CDR3 residues: CASSYLRGGSGNTIYF. For the CDR3, the DNA is TGTGCCAGCAGTTACCTCCGGGGCGGAAGTGGAAACACCATATATTTT.

The rearrangement joins TRBV4-2 to TRBJ2-6, with TRBD2 matching 10 bases. The CDR3 extends over 20 amino acids. J gave up 4 bases and V 1 base, and 13 bases lay outside the gene matches. Germline lookup yields CDR1 LGHNA and CDR2 YNFKEQ. For the CDR3, the DNA is TGTGCCAGCAGCCAAGGGACTAGCGGAGACGGTGTCTCGGGGGCCAACGTCCTGACTTTC. The encoded protein is CASSQGTSGDGVSGANVLTF.

The rearrangement joins TRBV28 to TRBJ1-2, with a possible D match to TRBD1 (5 bases). The CDR3 is made up of 13 amino acids. Trimming took off 5 bases at V and 5 bases at J, with 12 bases between the two ends. The germline CDR1 and CDR2 sequences are MDHEN and SYDVKM. The CDR3 loop reads CASSLLGGYGYTF. CDR3 nucleotides: TGTGCCAGCAGTCTATTGGGGGGTTATGGCTACACCTTC.

The gene calls are TRBV7-2 and TRBJ1-2; 8 bases align to TRBD1. The ends lost 4 bases at V and 4 bases at J; junction bases unmatched: 5. CDR1 is SGHTA, CDR2 FQGNSA, per germline. CDR3 length: 14 amino acids. The CDR3 DNA sequence: TGTGCCAGCAGCTCCACCGGGACAGGCTATGGCTACACCTTC. This gives the protein CASSSTGTGYGYTF. The full variable domain, with the rest looked up from reference TRBV7-2 and TRBJ1-2, is GAGVSQSPSNKVTEKGKDVELRCDPISGHTALYWYRQSLGQGLEFLIYFQGNSAPDKSGLPSDRFSAERTGGSVSTLTIQRTQQEDSAVYLCASSSTGTGYGYTFGSGTRLTVV.

The chain carries TRBV18 and TRBJ1-1; TRBD1 matches 9 bases. CDR3 length: 13 amino acids. Trimming removed 2 bases from V and 11 bases from J; junction bases left unmatched: 6. From germline, CDR1 is KGHSH and CDR2 LQKENI. The CDR3 sequence: CASSPVGQGMAFF. The CDR3 bases are TGTGCCAGCTCACCAGTGGGACAGGGAATGGCTTTCTTT.

This chain links TRBV5-6 with TRBJ2-3; no definite D call. Trimming stripped 2 bases from V and 1 base from J, with 8 bases between. Germline assignment: CDR1 SGHDT and CDR2 YYEEEE. This CDR3 contains 14 residues. For the CDR3, the DNA is TGTGCCAGCAGCTTTGGTCCGGGCACAGATACGCAGTATTTT. Encoded protein: CASSFGPGTDTQYF.

The chain links TRBV27 to TRBJ2-5; 9 nucleotides agree with TRBD1. After removal of 5 bases from V and 5 bases from J, the junction contained 9 bases not matched to a gene. Germline V gene sequence: CDR1 MNHEY, CDR2 SMNVEV (reference sequence). The CDR3 runs to 15 residues. CDR3 in amino acids: CASSNLGQGLETQYF. CDR3 sequence (DNA): TGTGCCAGCAGTAACCTGGGACAGGGTCTTGAGACCCAGTACTTC.

The chain employs TRBV9 and TRBJ2-7; TRBD1 is a possible D gene (5 bases). The germline V gene encodes CDR1 SGDLS and CDR2 YYNGEE. Trimming pared 0 bases from V and 6 bases from J, leaving 13 bases between. This CDR3 is built from 14 residues. The CDR3 loop is CASSVVREGSEQYF. Here the CDR3 DNA reads TGTGCCAGCAGCGTAGTCAGGGAAGGGTCCGAGCAGTACTTC.

The rearrangement uses TRBV4-1 and TRBJ2-1; 9 positions agree with TRBD2. CDR3 length equals 16 residues. Trimming cost V 4 bases and J 8 bases; bases outside gene matches: 12. The V gene's germline CDR1 is MGHRA and CDR2 YSYEKL. This CDR3 is CASSPEVIAGVHEQFF. The DNA of the CDR3 is TGCGCCAGCAGCCCAGAGGTAATAGCGGGAGTCCATGAGCAGTTCTTC.

This clone has a count of ten or more. The chain has TRBV6-2 or TRBV6-3 and TRBJ2-1, with 9 bases fitting TRBD1. The CDR3 runs 14 residues. J lost 6 bases, V lost 2 bases, and 2 bases had no gene match. Germline values: CDR1 MNHEY, CDR2 SVGEGT. The CDR3 loop is CASSYTTGGNEQFF. The CDR3 bases are TGTGCCAGCAGTTACACGACAGGGGGCAATGAGCAGTTCTTC.

The V call is TRBV6-6, the J call TRBJ2-5; D gene unclear. Germline V CDR1 and CDR2: MNHNY, SVGAGI (reference sequence). CDR3 size: 11 residues. The V end was cut by 6 bases, the J end by 5 bases, with 7 bases between. CDR3 nucleotides: TGTGCCAGCAGGCTAGGGGAGACCCAGTACTTC. Protein sequence: CASRLGETQYF.

This chain uses TRBV4-3 with TRBJ1-4; 10 bases align to TRBD1. Germline V gene sequence: CDR1 LGHNA, CDR2 YSLEER. The CDR3 has 16 amino acids. After removal of 4 bases from V and 3 bases from J, the junction contained 5 bases not matched to a gene. The CDR3 DNA is TGCGCCAGCAGCCCGACAGGGGGCCTGCCTAATGAAAAACTGTTTTTT. Residues: CASSPTGGLPNEKLFF.

The chain carries TRBV5-6 and TRBJ1-2; TRBD1 agrees at 11 bases. CDR3 size: 16 residues. Germline V gives CDR1 SGHDT, CDR2 YYEEEE. The V segment lost 0 bases and the J segment 4 bases; nucleotides outside the gene matches: 5. In DNA, the CDR3 is TGTGCCAGCAGCTTGGGATGGGGACAGGGGGGCTATGGCTACACCTTC. Encoded protein: CASSLGWGQGGYGYTF.

V usage is TRBV18 and J usage is TRBJ1-6; 8 bases fit TRBD1. The V gene end was trimmed by 2 bases and the J gene end by 5 bases; junction bases not matched to a gene: 2. CDR1 is KGHSH, CDR2 LQKENI, per germline. The CDR3 loop spans 15 amino acids. The CDR3 region is CASSPYRGDNSPLHF. The CDR3 nucleotides are TGTGCCAGCTCACCATACAGGGGGGATAATTCACCCCTCCACTTT.

As DNA, the CDR3 is TGTGCCAGCAGTTACCCCCCTTTTTGGGACAGCGACTATGGCTACACCTTC. This gives the protein CASSYPPFWDSDYGYTF. The V call is TRBV6-2 or TRBV6-3, the J call TRBJ1-2, with 7 nucleotides matching TRBD1. This CDR3 has 17 amino acids. In germline, CDR1 is MNHEY, CDR2 SVGEGT. The junction had 12 bases not matched to a gene; V was cut back by 2 bases and J by 3 bases.

This chain uses TRBV7-2 with TRBJ2-7; TRBD2 matches at 13 bases. Germline V lookup: CDR1 SGHTA, CDR2 FQGNSA. V shed 5 bases, J shed 4 bases, and the junction held 8 bases outside the gene matches. The CDR3 is 16 residues long. This CDR3 reads CASSRRTSGSGYEQYF. In DNA, the CDR3 is TGTGCCAGCAGCCGTCGGACTAGCGGGAGTGGATACGAGCAGTACTTC.

The rearrangement joins TRBV5-6 to TRBJ2-3; 9 bases are a match to TRBD1. V lost 3 bases and J lost 2; bases outside the gene matches: 7. The CDR3 covers 16 residues. Per the germline V gene, CDR1 is SGHDT and CDR2 is YYEEEE. CDR3 in DNA: TGTGCCAGCAGCTCAGGGGGGACAGGGTACACAGATACGCAGTATTTT. Its protein product is CASSSGGTGYTDTQYF.

J is TRBJ2-2 and V is TRBV4-1, with D hard to call. Germline CDR1 and CDR2: MGHRA and YSYEKL. The CDR3 covers 14 residues. The V and J ends lost 1 base and 6 bases respectively, with 9 bases between them. For the CDR3, the DNA is TGCGCCAGCAGCCAAGGGGCCGGGCCCGGGGAGCTGTTTTTT. Protein sequence: CASSQGAGPGELFF.

V usage is TRBV11-1 and J usage is TRBJ1-2; no reliable D call. Germline CDR1 reads SGHAT; CDR2 reads FQDESV (reference sequence). This CDR3 has 13 residues. Deletions cut 0 bases from V and 4 bases from J, with 6 bases between. CDR3 DNA: TGTGCCAGCAGCTTAGCGCCGGCCTATGGCTACACCTTC. Amino acids: CASSLAPAYGYTF. The full variable domain, its missing parts supplied by reference TRBV11-1 and TRBJ1-2, is EAEVAQSPRYKITEKSQAVAFWCDPISGHATLYWYRQILGQGPELLVQFQDESVVDDSQLPKDRFSAERLKGVDSTLKIQPAELGDSAMYLCASSLAPAYGYTFGSGTRLTVV.

The rearrangement joins TRBV6-5 to TRBJ2-5, with D hard to call. CDR1 is MNHEY, CDR2 SVGAGI, per germline. V shed 6 bases and J shed 5 bases, with 7 bases lying between them. The CDR3 length is 11 residues. CDR3 amino acids: CASRLKETQYF. The CDR3 DNA is TGTGCCAGCAGGCTTAAGGAGACCCAGTACTTC.

The chain recombines TRBV24-1 with TRBJ2-1; 14 bases fit TRBD2. The CDR3 totals 15 residues. From germline, CDR1 is KGHDR and CDR2 SFDVKD. The V segment lost 8 bases and the J segment 9 bases; nucleotides outside the gene matches: 8. The CDR3 coding sequence is TGTGCCACCACTGAAGGGACTAGCGGGAGCTCTGAGCAGTTCTTC. As protein: CATTEGTSGSSEQFF.

The rearrangement joins TRBV29-1 to TRBJ1-3; D unresolved. The germline gives CDR1 SQVTM, CDR2 ANQGSEA. V gave up 7 bases and J gave up 0 bases, with 7 bases separating them. The CDR3 sequence is 12 residues long. The CDR3 sequence: CSARSSGNTIYF. In DNA, the CDR3 is TGCAGCGCCAGGAGCTCTGGAAACACCATATATTTT.